The sample holds a few counts of the clone carrying this TCR beta chain. Its antigen is unidentified. This sample stems from a study of T cells in Graves' hyperthyroidism and ophthalmopathy. Findings and limits, study-wide: Stable hyperthyroidism was separated from ophthalmopathy by a model based on 13 V-J features. Most thyroid clonotypes expanded above 0.001 appeared in blood too.

At least 3 on the Clinical Activity Score was recorded for ophthalmopathy patients, who also had NOSPECS grade at least 4 and duration under 3 months. Source material for PBMCs was over 8 ml fresh peripheral blood. Germline assignment: CDR1 LGHNA and CDR2 YSLEER. The CDR3 covers 16 residues. Trimming removed 8 bases from V and 1 base from J; junction bases left unmatched: 12. TCR beta CDR3 sequences were amplified from RNA transcripts. An initial round of RT-PCR targeting the TCR CDR3 relied on the HTBI primer set. A single record per CDR3 protein comes from TCRdb applying MiXCR to the multiplex PCR reads. The data show 700,000 or so distinct CDR3 sequences, roughly 15% seen once.

This TCR was recovered from a woman between 50 and 59 years old with Graves' ophthalmopathy. The specimen was blood. The J gene is TRBJ1-1, the V gene TRBV4-3; 8 positions match TRBD1. For the CDR3, the DNA is TGCGCCAGCGCTCAGGGGGCTGGAGATAAGAACACTGAAGCTTTCTTT. Its protein product is CASAQGAGDKNTEAFF.